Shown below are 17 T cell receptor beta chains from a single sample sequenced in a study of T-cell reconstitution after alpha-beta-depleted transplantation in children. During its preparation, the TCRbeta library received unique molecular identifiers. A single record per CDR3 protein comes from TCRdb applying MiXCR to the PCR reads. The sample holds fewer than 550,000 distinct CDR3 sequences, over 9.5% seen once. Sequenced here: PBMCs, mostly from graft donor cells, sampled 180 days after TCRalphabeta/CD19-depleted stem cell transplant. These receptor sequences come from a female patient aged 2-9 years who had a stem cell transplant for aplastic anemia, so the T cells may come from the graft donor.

The CDR3 spells CASSLVGYVNQPQHF. For the CDR3, the DNA is TGTGCCAGCAGCTTAGTGGGTTACGTCAATCAGCCCCAGCATTTT. The genes are TRBV7-2 and TRBJ1-5; D remains ambiguous. The ends were cut back, 1 base at V and 3 bases at J, with 10 bases in the middle. Per germline, CDR1 SGHTA and CDR2 FQGNSA. The CDR3 runs to 15 residues.

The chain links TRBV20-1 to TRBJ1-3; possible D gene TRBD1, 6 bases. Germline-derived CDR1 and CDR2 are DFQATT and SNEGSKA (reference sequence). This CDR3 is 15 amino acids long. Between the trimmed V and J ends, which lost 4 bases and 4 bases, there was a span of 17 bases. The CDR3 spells CSATTVNRVGNTIYF. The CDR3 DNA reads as TGCAGTGCTACGACGGTCAACAGGGTAGGAAACACCATATATTTT.

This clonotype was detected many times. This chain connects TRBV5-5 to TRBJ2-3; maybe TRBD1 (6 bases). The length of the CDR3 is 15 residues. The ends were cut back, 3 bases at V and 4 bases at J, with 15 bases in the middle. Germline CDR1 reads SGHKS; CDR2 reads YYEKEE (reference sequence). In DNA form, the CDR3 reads TGTGCCAGCAGCTATTACAGGGCCGGCTCAGATACGCAGTATTTT. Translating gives CASSYYRAGSDTQYF.

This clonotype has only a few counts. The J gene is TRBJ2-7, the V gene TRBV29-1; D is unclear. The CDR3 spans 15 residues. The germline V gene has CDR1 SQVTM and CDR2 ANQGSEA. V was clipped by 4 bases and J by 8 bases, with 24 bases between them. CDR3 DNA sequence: TGCAGCGTTGGTTTTGACCGGGCTAGTTGGAGTCAGCAGTACTTC. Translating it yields CSVGFDRASWSQQYF.

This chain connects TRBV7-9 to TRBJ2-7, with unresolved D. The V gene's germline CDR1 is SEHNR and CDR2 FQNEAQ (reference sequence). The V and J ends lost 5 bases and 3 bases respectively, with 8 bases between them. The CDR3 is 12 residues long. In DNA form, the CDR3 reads TGTGCCAGCAGCGTAGGATTCTACGAGCAGTACTTC. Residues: CASSVGFYEQYF.

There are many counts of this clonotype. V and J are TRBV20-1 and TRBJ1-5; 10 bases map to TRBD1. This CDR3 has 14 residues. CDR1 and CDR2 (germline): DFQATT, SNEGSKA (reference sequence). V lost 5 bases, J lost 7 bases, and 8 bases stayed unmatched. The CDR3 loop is CSAETGGGWQPQHF. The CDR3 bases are TGCAGTGCTGAGACAGGGGGCGGATGGCAGCCCCAGCATTTT.

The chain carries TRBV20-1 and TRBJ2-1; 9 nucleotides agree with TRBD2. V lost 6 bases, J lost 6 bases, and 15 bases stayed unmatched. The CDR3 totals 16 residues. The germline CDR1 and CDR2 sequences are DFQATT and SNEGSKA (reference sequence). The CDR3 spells CSAHSGRPLASNEQFF. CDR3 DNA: TGCAGTGCCCATAGCGGGAGACCCTTGGCTTCCAATGAGCAGTTCTTC.

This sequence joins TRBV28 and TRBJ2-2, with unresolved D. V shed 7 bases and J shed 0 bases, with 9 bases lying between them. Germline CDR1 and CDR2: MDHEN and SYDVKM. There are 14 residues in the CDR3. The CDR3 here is CASNVPPNTGELFF. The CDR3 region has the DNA TGTGCCAGCAACGTCCCTCCGAACACCGGGGAGCTGTTTTTT.

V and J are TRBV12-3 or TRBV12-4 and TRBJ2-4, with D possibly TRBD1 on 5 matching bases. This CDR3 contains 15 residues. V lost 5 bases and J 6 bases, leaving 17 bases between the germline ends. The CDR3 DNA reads TGTGCCAGCAGTCCCCGGCGGTTAGGGGCAAACATTCAGTACTTC. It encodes CASSPRRLGANIQYF.

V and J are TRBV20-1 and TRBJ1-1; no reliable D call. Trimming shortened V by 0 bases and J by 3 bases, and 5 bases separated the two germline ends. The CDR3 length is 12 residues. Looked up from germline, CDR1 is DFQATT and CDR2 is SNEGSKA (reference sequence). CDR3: CSAREDYTEAFF. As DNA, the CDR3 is TGCAGTGCTAGAGAAGACTACACTGAAGCTTTCTTT.

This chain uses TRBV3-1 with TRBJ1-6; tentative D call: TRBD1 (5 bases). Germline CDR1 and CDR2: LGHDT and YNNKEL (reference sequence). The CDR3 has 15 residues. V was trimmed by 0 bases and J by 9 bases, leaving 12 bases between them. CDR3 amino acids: CASSQEKGQGSPLHF. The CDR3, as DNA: TGTGCCAGCAGCCAAGAGAAGGGGCAAGGTTCACCCCTCCACTTT.

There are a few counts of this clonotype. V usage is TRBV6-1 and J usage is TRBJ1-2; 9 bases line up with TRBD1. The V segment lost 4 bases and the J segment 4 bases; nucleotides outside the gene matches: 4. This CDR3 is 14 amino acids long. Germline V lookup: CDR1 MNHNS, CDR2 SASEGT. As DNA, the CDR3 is TGTGCCAGCAGTGTGGAGGACAGGGGCTATGGCTACACCTTC. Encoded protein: CASSVEDRGYGYTF.

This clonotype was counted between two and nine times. The CDR3 loop is CATSAGLTGEQFF. DNA for the CDR3: TGTGCCACCAGCGCGGGACTTACCGGCGAGCAGTTCTTC. The chain combines TRBV15 with TRBJ2-1; the D gene is possibly TRBD2 (6 bases). Germline V gene lookup returns CDR1 LNHNV and CDR2 YYDKDF (reference sequence). V shed 5 bases and J shed 10 bases, with 15 bases lying between them. This CDR3 has 13 residues.

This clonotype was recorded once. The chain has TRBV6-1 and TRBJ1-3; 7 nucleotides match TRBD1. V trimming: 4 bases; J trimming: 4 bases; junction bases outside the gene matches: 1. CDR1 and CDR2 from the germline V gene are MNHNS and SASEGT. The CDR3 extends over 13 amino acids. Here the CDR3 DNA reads TGTGCCAGCAGTGGACAGGGAGGAAACACCATATATTTT. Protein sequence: CASSGQGGNTIYF.

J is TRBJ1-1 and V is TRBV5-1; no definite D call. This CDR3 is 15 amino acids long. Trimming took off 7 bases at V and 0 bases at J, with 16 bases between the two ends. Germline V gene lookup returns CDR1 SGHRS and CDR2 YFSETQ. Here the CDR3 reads CASGKEEAMNTEAFF. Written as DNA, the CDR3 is TGCGCCAGCGGTAAAGAGGAGGCAATGAACACTGAAGCTTTCTTT.

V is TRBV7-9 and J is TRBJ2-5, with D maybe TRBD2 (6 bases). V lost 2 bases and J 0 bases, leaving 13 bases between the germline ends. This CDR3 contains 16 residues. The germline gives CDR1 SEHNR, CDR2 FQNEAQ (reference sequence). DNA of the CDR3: TGTGCCAGCAGCTTACCCTTAGCGGCCCACCAAGAGACCCAGTACTTC. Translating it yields CASSLPLAAHQETQYF. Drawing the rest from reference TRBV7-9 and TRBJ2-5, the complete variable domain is DTGVSQNPRHKITKRGQNVTFRCDPISEHNRLYWYRQTLGQGPEFLTYFQNEAQLEKSRLLSDRFSAERPKGSFSTLEIQRTEQGDSAMYLCASSLPLAAHQETQYFGPGTRLLVL.

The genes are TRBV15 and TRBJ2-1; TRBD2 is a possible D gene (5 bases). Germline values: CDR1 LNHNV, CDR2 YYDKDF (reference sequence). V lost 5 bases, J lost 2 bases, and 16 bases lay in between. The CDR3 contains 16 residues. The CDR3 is CATSQEPVRAYNEQFF. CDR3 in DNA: TGTGCCACCAGCCAAGAGCCAGTGAGGGCCTACAATGAGCAGTTCTTC.